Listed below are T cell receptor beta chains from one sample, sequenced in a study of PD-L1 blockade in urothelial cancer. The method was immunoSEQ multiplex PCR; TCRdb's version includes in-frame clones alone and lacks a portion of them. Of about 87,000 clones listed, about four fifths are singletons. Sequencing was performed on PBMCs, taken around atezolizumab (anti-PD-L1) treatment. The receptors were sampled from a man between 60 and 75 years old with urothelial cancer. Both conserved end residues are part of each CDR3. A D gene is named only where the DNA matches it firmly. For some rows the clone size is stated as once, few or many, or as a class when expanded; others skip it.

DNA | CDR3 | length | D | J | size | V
TGTGCCAGCAGATCCGGACTAGCGGGAGAGACCCAGTACTTC | CASRSGLAGETQYF | 14 | TRBD2 | TRBJ2-5 | - | TRBV28
TGTGCCATCAGTGAGGCGGACACTTTCTATGGCTACACCTTC | CAISEADTFYGYTF | 14 | - | TRBJ1-2 | - | TRBV10-3
TGTGCCAGCAGTTTAGGGGGAGGGAGACACAATGAGCAGTTCTTC | CASSLGGGRHNEQFF | 15 | TRBD2 | TRBJ2-1 | - | TRBV28
TGTGCTAGTGGTTTGGTAACCAGGGGGAGAGGCTACACCTTC | CASGLVTRGRGYTF | 14 | TRBD1 | TRBJ1-2 | few | TRBV12-5
TGCGCCAGCAGTGACTGGGCTAGCGGGAACTCCGAGCAGTACTTC | CASSDWASGNSEQYF | 15 | TRBD2 | TRBJ2-7 | - | TRBV10-2
TGTGCCAGCAGAGACAGGGGGATTGGCAATCAGCCCCAGCATTTT | CASRDRGIGNQPQHF | 15 | TRBD1 | TRBJ1-5 | - | TRBV6-6
TGCAGTGCTCGGGACAGAGAGACCCAGTACTTC | CSARDRETQYF | 11 | TRBD1 | TRBJ2-5 | - | TRBV20-1
TGCGCCAGCAGCCAAGTAGTTTTGGCAGGGGGTCAAGGTACGCAGTATTTT | CASSQVVLAGGQGTQYF | 17 | TRBD1 | TRBJ2-3 | - | TRBV4-1
TGTGCCTGGAACAGGGGGCCCCTTTCCTACGAGCAGTACTTC | CAWNRGPLSYEQYF | 14 | TRBD1 | TRBJ2-7 | - | TRBV30
TGTGCCAGCAGCTTGGAGGTGTTGGCAGGGGGCGCTCGGGTTAGTGGCTACACCTTC | CASSLEVLAGGARVSGYTF | 19 | TRBD1 | TRBJ1-2 | few | TRBV5-8
TGCGCCAGCAGCTGGACAGGTCTGAACACTGAAGCTTTCTTT | CASSWTGLNTEAFF | 14 | TRBD1 | TRBJ1-1 | - | TRBV5-1
TGTGCCAGCAGTACTACAGGGGCGAGGAATCAGCCCCAGCATTTT | CASSTTGARNQPQHF | 15 | TRBD1 | TRBJ1-5 | - | TRBV6-5
TGTGCCAGCACCGGAGGGGTGGCTGGCTACACCTTC | CASTGGVAGYTF | 12 | - | TRBJ1-2 | - | TRBV6-5
TGTGCCAGCAATTCGGACAGGGGGCAGAATGGCTACACCTTC | CASNSDRGQNGYTF | 14 | TRBD1 | TRBJ1-2 | - | TRBV28
TGTGCCAGCAGCGCCCGGGACAGCCTCACTGAAGCTTTCTTT | CASSARDSLTEAFF | 14 | TRBD1 | TRBJ1-1 | - | TRBV9
TGCGCCAGCAGCCAAGTTAAGGGAGATGGCTACACCTTC | CASSQVKGDGYTF | 13 | - | TRBJ1-2 | - | TRBV4-1
TGTGCCAGCAGCCAAGAAGTGACGGGAGGGGATGAGCAGTTCTTC | CASSQEVTGGDEQFF | 15 | TRBD2 | TRBJ2-1 | - | TRBV4-2
TGTGCCAGCAGCTTCGGGGGGTCCAGGTCCGAGCAGTACTTC | CASSFGGSRSEQYF | 14 | TRBD2 | TRBJ2-7 | - | TRBV5-8
TGTGCCAGCAGCCTCGGACACGACGAGCAGTACTTC | CASSLGHDEQYF | 12 | - | TRBJ2-7 | - | TRBV5-6
TGTGCCAGCAGTGATCTAGCGGGGGGGCCCAATGAGCAGTTCTTC | CASSDLAGGPNEQFF | 15 | TRBD2 | TRBJ2-1 | - | TRBV6-1
TGTGCCAGCAGTTCCTCTCGGGAGAACACCGGGGAGCTGTTTTTT | CASSSSRENTGELFF | 15 | - | TRBJ2-2 | - | TRBV28
TGTGCCAGCAGTTACCCCTCCCAGGATGAGCAGTTCTTC | CASSYPSQDEQFF | 13 | - | TRBJ2-1 | few | TRBV6-6
TGCGCCAGCAGCCCGCCTGGCACCGCCAAAAACATTCAGTACTTC | CASSPPGTAKNIQYF | 15 | - | TRBJ2-4 | - | TRBV4-1
TGTGCCAGCAGCCCAGGACAGGGGGCTCGGGAGACCCAGTACTTC | CASSPGQGARETQYF | 15 | TRBD1 | TRBJ2-5 | - | TRBV7-2
TGTGCCAGCAGACAGGGGGCAAGAGGAAACACCATATATTTT | CASRQGARGNTIYF | 14 | TRBD1 | TRBJ1-3 | - | TRBV19